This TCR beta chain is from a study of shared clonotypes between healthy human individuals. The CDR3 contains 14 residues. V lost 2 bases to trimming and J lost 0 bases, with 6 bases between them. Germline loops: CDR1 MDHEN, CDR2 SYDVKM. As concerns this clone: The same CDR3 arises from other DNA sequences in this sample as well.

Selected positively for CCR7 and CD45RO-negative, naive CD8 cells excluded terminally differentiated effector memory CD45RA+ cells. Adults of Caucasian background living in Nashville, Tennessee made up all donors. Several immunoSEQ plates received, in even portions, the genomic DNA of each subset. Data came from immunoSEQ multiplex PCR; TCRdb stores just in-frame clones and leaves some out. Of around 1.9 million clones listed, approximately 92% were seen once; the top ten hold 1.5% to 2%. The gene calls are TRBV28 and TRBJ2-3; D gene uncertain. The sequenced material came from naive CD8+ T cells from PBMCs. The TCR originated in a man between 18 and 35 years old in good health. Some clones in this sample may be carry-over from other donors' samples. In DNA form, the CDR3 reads TGTGCCAGCAGTTTACCCCGAAGCACAGATACGCAGTATTTT. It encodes CASSLPRSTDTQYF.